Below, 17 T cell receptor beta chains from the same sample are listed, as sequenced in a study of T cell repertoires in cytomegalovirus infection. TCRdb processed the reads anew with MiXCR; each CDR3 protein has one entry. This sample has 560,000 or so distinct CDR3 sequences; 16% occur once, and the top ten carry about 24%. Input material: CD8+ T cells from PBMCs. The receptors stem from a human donor in good health (CMV status not recorded). Some clones in this sample may be carry-over from other donors' samples.

The chain employs TRBV5-1 and TRBJ2-5; D tentatively reads TRBD1 or TRBD2 (5 bases each). The V end was cut by 4 bases, the J end by 5 bases, with 27 bases between. Germline values: CDR1 SGHRS, CDR2 YFSETQ. CDR3 size: 18 residues. DNA for the CDR3: TGCGCCAGCAGCCTTGGGACGAACGGATGGTTTTCGAGCGAGACCCAGTACTTC. Translating gives CASSLGTNGWFSSETQYF.

V is TRBV14 and J is TRBJ1-1, with D possibly being TRBD1 (5 bases). This CDR3 spans 15 amino acids. V lost 5 bases, J lost 5 bases, and 18 bases lay in between. Germline CDR1 is SGHDN and CDR2 is FVKESK. The CDR3 region has the DNA TGTGCCAGCAGCTTCCGCTGGGGCGGGGGGACTGAAGCTTTCTTT. Encoded protein: CASSFRWGGGTEAFF.

The sample holds many counts of this clonotype. The chain has TRBV7-2 and TRBJ1-6; TRBD1 aligns across 7 bases. V dropped 2 bases and J dropped 10; count of bases not matched to a gene: 8. The CDR3 runs to 15 residues. Germline V gene data show CDR1 as SGHTA and CDR2 as FQGNSA. Here the CDR3 DNA reads TGTGCCAGCAGCTTATCAGGGGGGTCCAACTCACCCCTCCACTTT. Translating it yields CASSLSGGSNSPLHF. Filled out from reference TRBV7-2 and TRBJ1-6, the complete variable domain reads GAGVSQSPSNKVTEKGKDVELRCDPISGHTALYWYRQSLGQGLEFLIYFQGNSAPDKSGLPSDRFSAERTGGSVSTLTIQRTQQEDSAVYLCASSLSGGSNSPLHFGNGTRLTVT.

The CDR3 loop is CASSQDRGAPADTQYF. CDR3 in DNA: TGCGCCAGCAGCCAAGATCGGGGGGCCCCCGCAGATACGCAGTATTTT. The chain recombines TRBV4-1 with TRBJ2-3, with D perhaps matching TRBD2 (7 bases). Germline CDR1 is MGHRA and CDR2 is YSYEKL. This CDR3 is built from 16 residues. The V gene lost 0 bases and the J gene lost 4 bases, with 14 bases spanning the gap.

This chain uses TRBV15 with TRBJ1-2, with TRBD1 matching over 7 bases. The CDR3 has 14 residues. Germline CDR1 is LNHNV and CDR2 is YYDKDF (reference sequence). The J segment lost 3 bases and the V segment lost 5 bases, leaving 6 bases of the junction unmatched. The CDR3 DNA is TGTGCCACCAGCGGCGACAGGGCGGACTATGGCTACACCTTC. Residues: CATSGDRADYGYTF.

In this sample, this clonotype turned up many times. The chain is built from TRBV7-2 and TRBJ1-1, with TRBD1 matching over 7 bases. The CDR3 covers 14 residues. J was trimmed by 5 bases and V by 1 base; bases with no gene match: 4. CDR1 is SGHTA, CDR2 FQGNSA, per germline. The CDR3 region is CASSLGRGGTEAFF. CDR3 sequence (DNA): TGTGCCAGCAGCTTAGGCAGGGGGGGAACTGAAGCTTTCTTT. The full variable domain, rest sourced from reference TRBV7-2 and TRBJ1-1, is GAGVSQSPSNKVTEKGKDVELRCDPISGHTALYWYRQSLGQGLEFLIYFQGNSAPDKSGLPSDRFSAERTGGSVSTLTIQRTQQEDSAVYLCASSLGRGGTEAFFGQGTRLTVV.

This clonotype has just one count. The rearrangement uses TRBV3-1 and TRBJ1-6; D might be TRBD1 (6 bases). The germline gives CDR1 LGHDT, CDR2 YNNKEL (reference sequence). This CDR3 has 20 amino acids. Trimming stripped 4 bases from V and 0 bases from J, with 22 bases between. Here the CDR3 reads CASSPKGTPLVSSYNSPLHF. CDR3 bases: TGTGCCAGCAGCCCTAAAGGGACACCTTTGGTTAGCTCCTATAATTCACCCCTCCACTTT.

This clonotype was recorded many times. This chain connects TRBV27 to TRBJ1-1; unclear D gene. Germline V gene lookup returns CDR1 MNHEY and CDR2 SMNVEV (reference sequence). CDR3 length equals 13 residues. Trimming left V 3 bases short and J 3 bases short, with 8 bases between. The CDR3 protein is CASSFDRYTEAFF. CDR3 bases: TGTGCCAGCAGTTTCGACCGATACACTGAAGCTTTCTTT.

This clonotype was recorded many times. CDR3 loop: CASSLQHRDSENTEAFF. The CDR3 nucleotides are TGTGCCAGCAGTTTGCAGCATAGGGATAGCGAGAACACTGAAGCTTTCTTT. The chain is built from TRBV7-9 and TRBJ1-1; D is uncertain. Trimming took 6 bases from V and 1 from J, leaving 21 bases between them. Germline V gives CDR1 SEHNR, CDR2 FQNEAQ (reference sequence). The CDR3 is 17 residues long.

There are a few counts of this clonotype. The V gene is TRBV4-1, the J gene TRBJ1-2, with TRBD1 matching over 8 bases. The V gene's germline CDR1 is MGHRA and CDR2 YSYEKL. Trimming cost V 3 bases and J 14 bases; bases outside gene matches: 11. The CDR3 has 13 amino acids. In DNA, the CDR3 is TGCGCCAGCAGCCAGATTTTCGGACAGGGAGGGACCTTC. Amino acids: CASSQIFGQGGTF.

This clonotype showed up just a few times. This chain uses TRBV27 with TRBJ1-1, with a possible D match to TRBD1 (5 bases). Looked up from germline, CDR1 is MNHEY and CDR2 is SMNVEV (reference sequence). The CDR3 length is 17 residues. V was trimmed by 10 bases and J by 1 base, leaving 25 bases between them. CDR3 sequence: CATQFRGGSAGNTEAFF. Here the CDR3 DNA reads TGTGCCACCCAGTTTCGGGGGGGGTCCGCAGGGAACACTGAAGCTTTCTTT.

J is TRBJ2-5 and V is TRBV20-1; 8 nucleotides match TRBD2. Germline CDR1 reads DFQATT; CDR2 reads SNEGSKA (reference sequence). The CDR3 is 13 residues long. V dropped 3 bases and J dropped 5; count of bases not matched to a gene: 5. For the CDR3, the DNA is TGCAGTGCTAGTCGGGGGGGTGAGGAGACCCAGTACTTC. It translates to CSASRGGEETQYF.

The chain is built from TRBV20-1 and TRBJ1-6, with D hard to call. The germline CDR1 and CDR2 sequences are DFQATT and SNEGSKA (reference sequence). The V and J ends lost 3 bases and 2 bases respectively, with 14 bases between them. The length of the CDR3 is 16 residues. Written as DNA, the CDR3 is TGCAGTGCTAGTCTGGCGGACCATGCCTATAATTCACCCCTCCACTTT. It encodes CSASLADHAYNSPLHF.

The chain recombines TRBV7-3 with TRBJ2-1; D is undetermined. Germline V CDR1 and CDR2: SGHTA, FQGTGA. V dropped 2 bases and J dropped 2 bases, with 4 bases sitting between them. The CDR3 is made up of 13 amino acids. The CDR3 protein is CASSLYAYNEQFF. The DNA of the CDR3 is TGTGCCAGCAGCTTATACGCCTACAATGAGCAGTTCTTC.

The genes are TRBV6-5 and TRBJ2-7; 7 nucleotides align to TRBD1. Per the germline V gene, CDR1 is MNHEY and CDR2 is SVGAGI. V shed 5 bases and J 1 base; nucleotides not matched to a gene: 11. CDR3 length: 16 residues. The DNA for the CDR3 is TGTGCCAGCAGTCGCCGGGACAGCGCCGTTTCCTACGAGCAGTACTTC. Translating gives CASSRRDSAVSYEQYF.

The V gene is TRBV20-1, the J gene TRBJ2-7; 8 positions agree with TRBD2. V trimming: 1 base; J trimming: 5 bases; junction bases outside the gene matches: 13. There are 16 residues in the CDR3. CDR1 is DFQATT and CDR2 is SNEGSKA in the germline V gene (reference sequence). CDR3 region: CSARAFDPRTSNEQYF. DNA of the CDR3: TGCAGTGCTAGAGCCTTTGACCCCAGGACTAGCAACGAGCAGTACTTC.

This clonotype has ten or more counts. The V call is TRBV6-5, the J call TRBJ1-2; tentatively, D is TRBD1 (6 bases). V dropped 6 bases and J dropped 8 bases, with 16 bases sitting between them. Germline V gene lookup returns CDR1 MNHEY and CDR2 SVGAGI. The CDR3 contains 13 residues. The CDR3 DNA sequence: TGTGCCAGCAGCCCGAACGAGGGGGGAGGCTACACCTTC. This translates into CASSPNEGGGYTF.